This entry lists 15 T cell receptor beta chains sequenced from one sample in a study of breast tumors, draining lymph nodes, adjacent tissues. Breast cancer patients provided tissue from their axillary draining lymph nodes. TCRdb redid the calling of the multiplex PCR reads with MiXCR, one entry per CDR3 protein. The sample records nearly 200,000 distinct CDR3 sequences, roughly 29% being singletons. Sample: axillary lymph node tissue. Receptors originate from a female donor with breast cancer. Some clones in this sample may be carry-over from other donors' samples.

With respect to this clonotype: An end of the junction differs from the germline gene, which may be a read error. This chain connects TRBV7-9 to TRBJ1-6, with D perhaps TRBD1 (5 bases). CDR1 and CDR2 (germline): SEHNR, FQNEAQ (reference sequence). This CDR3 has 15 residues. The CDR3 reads CASSLRGRGNSPLHF. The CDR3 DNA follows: TGTGCCAGCAGCTTACGGGGAAGGGGTAATTCACCCCTTCACTTT.

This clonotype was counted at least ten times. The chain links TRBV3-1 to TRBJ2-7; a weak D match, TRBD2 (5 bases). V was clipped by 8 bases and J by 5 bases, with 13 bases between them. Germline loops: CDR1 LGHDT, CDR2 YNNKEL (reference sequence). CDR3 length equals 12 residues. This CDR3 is CASGFEGHEQYF. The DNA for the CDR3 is TGTGCCAGCGGGTTTGAGGGTCACGAGCAGTACTTC.

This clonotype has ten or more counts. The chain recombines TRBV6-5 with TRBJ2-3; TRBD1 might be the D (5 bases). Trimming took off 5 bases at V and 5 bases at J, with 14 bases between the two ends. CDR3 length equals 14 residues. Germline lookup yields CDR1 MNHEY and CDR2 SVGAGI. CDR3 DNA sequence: TGTGCCAGCAGTAGGGGCCTAGAGGTAGATACGCAGTATTTT. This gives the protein CASSRGLEVDTQYF.

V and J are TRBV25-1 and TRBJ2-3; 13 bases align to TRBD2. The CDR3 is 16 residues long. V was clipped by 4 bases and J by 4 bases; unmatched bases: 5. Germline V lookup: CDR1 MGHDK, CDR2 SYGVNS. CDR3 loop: CASSGGLAGVADTQYF. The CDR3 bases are TGTGCCAGCAGTGGAGGACTAGCGGGAGTAGCAGATACGCAGTATTTT.

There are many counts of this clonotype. CDR3 amino acids: CASSFRGGYEQFF. Here the CDR3 DNA reads TGTGCCAGCAGCTTCAGGGGAGGCTATGAGCAGTTCTTC. The chain joins TRBV5-6 to TRBJ2-1; the D gene could be TRBD1 or TRBD2 (6 bases each). This CDR3 is built from 13 residues. Trimming removed 2 bases at V and 8 bases at J, with 11 bases between. Looked up from germline, CDR1 is SGHDT and CDR2 is YYEEEE.

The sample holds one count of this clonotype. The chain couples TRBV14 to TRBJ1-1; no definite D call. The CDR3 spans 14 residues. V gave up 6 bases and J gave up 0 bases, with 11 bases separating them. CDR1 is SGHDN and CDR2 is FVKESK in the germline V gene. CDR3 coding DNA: TGTGCCAGCAGAACCTCTACAGTGAACACTGAAGCTTTCTTT. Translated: CASRTSTVNTEAFF.

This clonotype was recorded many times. The CDR3 protein is CASRSSGGAWNEQFF. DNA of the CDR3: TGTGCCAGCAGATCTAGCGGGGGGGCTTGGAATGAGCAGTTCTTC. The chain joins TRBV2 to TRBJ2-1; 12 positions match TRBD2. This CDR3 is built from 15 residues. Germline assignment: CDR1 SNHLY and CDR2 FYNNEI. V shed 6 bases and J 7 bases; nucleotides not matched to a gene: 7.

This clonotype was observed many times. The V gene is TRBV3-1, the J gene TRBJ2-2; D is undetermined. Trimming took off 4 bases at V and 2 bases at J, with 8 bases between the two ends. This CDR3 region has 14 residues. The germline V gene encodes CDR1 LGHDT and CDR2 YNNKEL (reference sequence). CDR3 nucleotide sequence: TGTGCCAGCAGCCTAAACCAAAACACCGGGGAGCTGTTTTTT. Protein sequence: CASSLNQNTGELFF. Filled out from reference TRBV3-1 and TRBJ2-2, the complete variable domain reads DTAVSQTPKYLVTQMGNDKSIKCEQNLGHDTMYWYKQDSKKFLKIMFSYNNKELIINETVPNRFSPKSPDKAHLNLHINSLELGDSAVYFCASSLNQNTGELFFGEGSRLTVL.

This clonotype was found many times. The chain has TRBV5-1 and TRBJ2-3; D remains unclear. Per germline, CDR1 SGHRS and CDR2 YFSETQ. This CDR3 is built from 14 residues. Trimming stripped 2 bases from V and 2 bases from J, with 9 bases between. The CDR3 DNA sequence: TGCGCCAGCAGCTTAGCTGGGATCACAGATACGCAGTATTTT. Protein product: CASSLAGITDTQYF. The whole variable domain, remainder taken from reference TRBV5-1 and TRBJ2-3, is KAGVTQTPRYLIKTRGQQVTLSCSPISGHRSVSWYQQTPGQGLQFLFEYFSETQRNKGNFPGRFSGRQFSNSRSEMNVSTLELGDSALYLCASSLAGITDTQYFGPGTRLTVL.

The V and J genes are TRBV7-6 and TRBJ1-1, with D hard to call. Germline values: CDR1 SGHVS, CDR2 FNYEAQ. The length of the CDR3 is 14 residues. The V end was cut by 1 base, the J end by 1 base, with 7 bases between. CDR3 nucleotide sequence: TGTGCCAGCAGCTTAGGCAACAAGAACACTGAAGCTTTCTTT. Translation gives CASSLGNKNTEAFF.

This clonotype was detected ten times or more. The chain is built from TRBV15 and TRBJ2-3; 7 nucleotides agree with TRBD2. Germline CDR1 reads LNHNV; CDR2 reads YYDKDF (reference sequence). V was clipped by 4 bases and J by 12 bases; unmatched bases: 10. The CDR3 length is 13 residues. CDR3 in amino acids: CATSKGVGGGQYF. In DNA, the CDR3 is TGTGCCACCAGCAAGGGTGTGGGCGGGGGACAGTATTTT.

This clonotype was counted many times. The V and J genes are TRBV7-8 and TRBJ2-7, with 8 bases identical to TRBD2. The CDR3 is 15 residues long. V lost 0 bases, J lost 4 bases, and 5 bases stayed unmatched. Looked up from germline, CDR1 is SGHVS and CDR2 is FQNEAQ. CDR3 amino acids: CASSLAGSGEYEQYF. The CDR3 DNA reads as TGTGCCAGCAGCTTAGCTGGTAGCGGGGAATACGAGCAGTACTTC.

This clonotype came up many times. The CDR3 reads CATSRDITGLGEKLFF. The CDR3, as DNA: TGTGCCACCAGCAGAGATATAACGGGGCTGGGGGAAAAACTGTTTTTT. J is TRBJ1-4 and V is TRBV15; a possible D gene is TRBD1 (5 bases). Germline V gene lookup returns CDR1 LNHNV and CDR2 YYDKDF (reference sequence). This CDR3 spans 16 amino acids. V shed 0 bases and J shed 8 bases, with 16 bases lying between them.

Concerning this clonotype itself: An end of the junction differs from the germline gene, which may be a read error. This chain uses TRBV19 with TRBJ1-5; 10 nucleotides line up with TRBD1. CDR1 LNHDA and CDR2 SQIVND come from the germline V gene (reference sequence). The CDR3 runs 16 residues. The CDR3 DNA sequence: TGTACCAGTAGTATCTATGACAGGGGGCACGGGCAGCCCCTGCATTTT. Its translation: CTSSIYDRGHGQPLHF.

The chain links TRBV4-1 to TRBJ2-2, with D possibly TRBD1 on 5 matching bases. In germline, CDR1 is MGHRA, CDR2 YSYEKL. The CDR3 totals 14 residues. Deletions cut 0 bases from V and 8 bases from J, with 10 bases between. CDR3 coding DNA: TGCGCCAGCAGCCAAGATCTGTGGACAGGGGAGCTGTTTTTT. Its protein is CASSQDLWTGELFF.